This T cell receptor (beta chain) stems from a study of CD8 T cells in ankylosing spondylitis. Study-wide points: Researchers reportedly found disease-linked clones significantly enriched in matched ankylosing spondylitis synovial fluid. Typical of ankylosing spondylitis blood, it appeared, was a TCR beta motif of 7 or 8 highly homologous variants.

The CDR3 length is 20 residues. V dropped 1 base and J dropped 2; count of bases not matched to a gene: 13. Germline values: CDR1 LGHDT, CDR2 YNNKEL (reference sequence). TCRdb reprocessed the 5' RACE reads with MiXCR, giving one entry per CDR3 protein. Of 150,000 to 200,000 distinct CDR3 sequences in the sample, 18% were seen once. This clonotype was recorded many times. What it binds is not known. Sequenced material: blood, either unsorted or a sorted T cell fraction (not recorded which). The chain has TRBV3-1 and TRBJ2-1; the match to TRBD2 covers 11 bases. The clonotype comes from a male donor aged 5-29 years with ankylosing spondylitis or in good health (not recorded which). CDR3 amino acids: CASSQGIGGLAALTYNEQFF. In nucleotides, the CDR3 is TGTGCCAGCAGCCAAGGGATAGGGGGACTAGCGGCCCTAACCTACAATGAGCAGTTCTTC.